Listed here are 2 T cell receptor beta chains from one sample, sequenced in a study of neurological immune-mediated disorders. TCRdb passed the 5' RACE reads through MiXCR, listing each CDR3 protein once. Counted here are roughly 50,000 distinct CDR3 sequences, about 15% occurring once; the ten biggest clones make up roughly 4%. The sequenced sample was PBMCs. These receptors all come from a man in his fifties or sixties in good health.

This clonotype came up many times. The CDR3 nucleotides are TGTGCCAGCAGTAGGGGACAGGTCGAAGGGGAAAAACTGTTTTTT. This gives the protein CASSRGQVEGEKLFF. The chain combines TRBV6-5 with TRBJ1-4; 8 nucleotides agree with TRBD1. Germline loops: CDR1 MNHEY, CDR2 SVGAGI. The CDR3 is made up of 15 amino acids. Trimming took 5 bases from V and 8 from J; bases not matched to a gene: 10.

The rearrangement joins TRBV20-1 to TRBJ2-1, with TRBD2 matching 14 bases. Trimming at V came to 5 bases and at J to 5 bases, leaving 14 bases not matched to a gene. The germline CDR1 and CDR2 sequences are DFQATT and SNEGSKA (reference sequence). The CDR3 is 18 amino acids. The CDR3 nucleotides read TGCAGTGCTTCCGGGGGGGGACTAGCGGGAGATCGGAACAATGAGCAGTTCTTC. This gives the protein CSASGGGLAGDRNNEQFF.